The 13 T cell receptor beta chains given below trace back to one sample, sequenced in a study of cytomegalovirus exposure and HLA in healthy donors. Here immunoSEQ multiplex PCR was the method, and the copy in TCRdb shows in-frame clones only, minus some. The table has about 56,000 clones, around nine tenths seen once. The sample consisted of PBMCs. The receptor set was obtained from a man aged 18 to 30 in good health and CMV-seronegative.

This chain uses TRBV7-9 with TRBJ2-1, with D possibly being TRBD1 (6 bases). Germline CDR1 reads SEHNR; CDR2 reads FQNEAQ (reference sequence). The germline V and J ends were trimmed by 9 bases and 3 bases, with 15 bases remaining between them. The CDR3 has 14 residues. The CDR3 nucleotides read TGTGCCAGTTACAGGGCAGATGGCTACAATGAGCAGTTCTTC. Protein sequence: CASYRADGYNEQFF.

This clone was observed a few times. CDR3: CASSRDSLTYEQYF. The CDR3 nucleotides read TGTGCCAGCAGCCGAGACAGTCTCACCTACGAGCAGTACTTC. The chain links TRBV9 to TRBJ2-7; TRBD1 might be the D (5 bases). Looked up from germline, CDR1 is SGDLS and CDR2 is YYNGEE. This CDR3 contains 14 residues. V dropped 4 bases and J dropped 2 bases, with 13 bases sitting between them.

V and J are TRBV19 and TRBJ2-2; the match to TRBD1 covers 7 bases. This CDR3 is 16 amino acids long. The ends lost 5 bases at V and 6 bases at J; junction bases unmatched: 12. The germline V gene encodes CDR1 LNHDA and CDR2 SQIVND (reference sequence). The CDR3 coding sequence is TGTGCCAGTAGTGCGGACAGGCCGTTTCAGCCCGGGGAGCTGTTTTTT. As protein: CASSADRPFQPGELFF. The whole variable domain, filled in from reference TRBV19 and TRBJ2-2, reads DGGITQSPKYLFRKEGQNVTLSCEQNLNHDAMYWYRQDPGQGLRLIYYSQIVNDFQKGDIAEGYSVSREKKESFPLTVTSAQKNPTAFYLCASSADRPFQPGELFFGEGSRLTVL.

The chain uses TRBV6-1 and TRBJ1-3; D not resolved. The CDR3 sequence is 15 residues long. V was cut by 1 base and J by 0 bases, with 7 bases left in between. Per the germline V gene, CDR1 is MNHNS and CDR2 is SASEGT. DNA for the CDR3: TGTGCCAGCAGTGAAGAGGCAGGCTCTGGAAACACCATATATTTT. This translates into CASSEEAGSGNTIYF.

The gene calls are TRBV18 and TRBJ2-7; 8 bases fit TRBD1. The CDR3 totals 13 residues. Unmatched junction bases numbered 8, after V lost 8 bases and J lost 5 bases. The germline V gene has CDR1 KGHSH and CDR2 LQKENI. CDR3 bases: TGTGCCAGCCTGCCCGGGACAGGACACGAGCAGTACTTC. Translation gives CASLPGTGHEQYF.

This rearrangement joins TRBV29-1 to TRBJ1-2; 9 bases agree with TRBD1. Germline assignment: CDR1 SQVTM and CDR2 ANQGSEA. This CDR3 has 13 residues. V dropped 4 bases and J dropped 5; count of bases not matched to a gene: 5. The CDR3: CSVGTGDKYGYTF. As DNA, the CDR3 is TGCAGCGTTGGGACAGGGGATAAATATGGCTACACCTTC.

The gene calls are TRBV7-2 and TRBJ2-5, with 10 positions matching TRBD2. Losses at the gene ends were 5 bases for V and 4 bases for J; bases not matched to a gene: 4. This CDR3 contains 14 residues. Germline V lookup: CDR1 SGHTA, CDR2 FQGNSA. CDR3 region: CASSPIAGGETQYF. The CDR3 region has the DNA TGTGCCAGCAGCCCTATAGCGGGGGGAGAGACCCAGTACTTC.

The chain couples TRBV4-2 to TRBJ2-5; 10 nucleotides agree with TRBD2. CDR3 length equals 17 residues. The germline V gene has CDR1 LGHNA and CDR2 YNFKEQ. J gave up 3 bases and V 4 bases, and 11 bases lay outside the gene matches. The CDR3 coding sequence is TGTGCCAGCAGCCTCGGGACTAGCGCTAATTGGGAAGAGACCCAGTACTTC. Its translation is CASSLGTSANWEETQYF.

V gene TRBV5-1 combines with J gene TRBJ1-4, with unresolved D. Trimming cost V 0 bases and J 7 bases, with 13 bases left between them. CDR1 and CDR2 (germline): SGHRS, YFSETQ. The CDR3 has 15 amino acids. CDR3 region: CASSLEAGSSEKLFF. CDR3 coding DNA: TGCGCCAGCAGCTTGGAGGCAGGTAGTAGTGAAAAACTGTTTTTT.

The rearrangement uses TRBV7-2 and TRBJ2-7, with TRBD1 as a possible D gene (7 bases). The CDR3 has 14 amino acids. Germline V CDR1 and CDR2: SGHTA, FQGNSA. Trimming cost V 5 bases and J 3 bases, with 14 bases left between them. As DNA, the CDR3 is TGTGCCAGCAGCCAGAGACAGGGACTCTACGAGCAGTACTTC. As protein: CASSQRQGLYEQYF. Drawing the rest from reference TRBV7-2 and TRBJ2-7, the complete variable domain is GAGVSQSPSNKVTEKGKDVELRCDPISGHTALYWYRQSLGQGLEFLIYFQGNSAPDKSGLPSDRFSAERTGGSVSTLTIQRTQQEDSAVYLCASSQRQGLYEQYFGPGTRLTVT.

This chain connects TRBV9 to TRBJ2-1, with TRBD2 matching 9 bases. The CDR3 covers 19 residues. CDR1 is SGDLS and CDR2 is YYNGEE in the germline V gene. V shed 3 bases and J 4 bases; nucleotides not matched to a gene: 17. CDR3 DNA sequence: TGTGCCAGCAGCGGGGGGAAACTAGCGGGCCTACCCGCTTACAATGAGCAGTTCTTC. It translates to CASSGGKLAGLPAYNEQFF.

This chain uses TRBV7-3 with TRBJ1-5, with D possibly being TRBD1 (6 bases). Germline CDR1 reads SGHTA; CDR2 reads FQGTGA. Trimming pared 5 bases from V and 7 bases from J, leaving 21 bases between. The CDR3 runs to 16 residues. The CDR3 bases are TGTGCCAGCAGCCCGCGCCTCCGGGAAACAGGGCAGCCCCAGCATTTT. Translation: CASSPRLRETGQPQHF.

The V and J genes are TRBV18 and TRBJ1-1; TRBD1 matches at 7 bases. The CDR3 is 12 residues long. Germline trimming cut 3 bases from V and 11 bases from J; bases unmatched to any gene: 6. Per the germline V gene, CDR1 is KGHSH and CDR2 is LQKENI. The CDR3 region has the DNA TGTGCCAGCTCACCGGACAGGACGTATGCTTTCTTT. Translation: CASSPDRTYAFF.